This entry lists 18 T cell receptor beta chains sequenced from one sample in a study of human T cells and chemical hapten exposure. TCRdb analysed the RACE reads with MiXCR anew, one entry per CDR3 protein. The sample contains some 42,000 distinct CDR3 sequences, around 9% of which appear only once. This sample's time point: patch test 2, 6 weeks after DPC sensitization. Treatment reported: therapeutic diphenylcyclopropenone sensitization with weekly scalp DPC. Source: whole blood, taken in connection with sensitization to the hapten diphenylcyclopropenone (DPC). These receptors all come from a woman in her thirties or forties with alopecia areata. Some clones in this sample may be carry-over from other donors' samples.

The chain uses TRBV3-1 and TRBJ1-2; maybe TRBD1 (5 bases). The germline V gene encodes CDR1 LGHDT and CDR2 YNNKEL (reference sequence). This CDR3 region has 13 residues. V was clipped by 3 bases and J by 5 bases, with 10 bases between them. The CDR3 DNA reads as TGTGCCAGCAGCCACAGGGAGGGGTATGGCTACACCTTC. It yields the protein CASSHREGYGYTF.

This clonotype was counted a few times. The rearrangement uses TRBV27 and TRBJ2-7; the D is unclear. Trimming shortened V by 8 bases and J by 3 bases, and 11 bases separated the two germline ends. The CDR3 has 12 residues. Germline V lookup: CDR1 MNHEY, CDR2 SMNVEV (reference sequence). In nucleotides, the CDR3 is TGTGCCAGCGGAAGTCCCCTCTACGAGCAGTACTTC. The encoded protein is CASGSPLYEQYF.

The table lists this clonotype with many counts. The V gene is TRBV29-1, the J gene TRBJ1-1; D call uncertain. In germline, CDR1 is SQVTM, CDR2 ANQGSEA. This CDR3 comprises 13 residues. Trimming left V 2 bases short and J 4 bases short, with 11 bases between. The CDR3 loop reads CSVEWGGGTEAFF. In DNA, the CDR3 is TGCAGCGTTGAATGGGGTGGAGGCACTGAAGCTTTCTTT.

The chain joins TRBV5-6 to TRBJ2-1, with TRBD2 identical over 13 bases. The CDR3 totals 18 residues. V lost 4 bases and J lost 2; bases outside the gene matches: 9. Germline CDR1 SGHDT, CDR2 YYEEEE. The CDR3 spells CASSPGLAGAPTYNEQFF. CDR3 bases: TGTGCCAGCAGCCCCGGACTAGCGGGGGCTCCGACCTACAATGAGCAGTTCTTC.

This clonotype was found many times. The rearrangement joins TRBV7-6 to TRBJ1-5; perhaps TRBD1 as D (5 bases). Germline V lookup: CDR1 SGHVS, CDR2 FNYEAQ. Trimming pared 1 base from V and 0 bases from J, leaving 10 bases between. This CDR3 has 16 residues. The CDR3 here is CASSLEGGVSNQPQHF. The CDR3 coding sequence is TGTGCCAGCAGCTTAGAGGGAGGGGTTAGCAATCAGCCCCAGCATTTT.

This clonotype occurred many times. V gene TRBV15 combines with J gene TRBJ1-2; the D is unclear. CDR1 is LNHNV and CDR2 is YYDKDF in the germline V gene (reference sequence). The CDR3 covers 14 residues. The ends were cut back, 8 bases at V and 2 bases at J, with 15 bases in the middle. The CDR3 DNA reads TGTGCCACCTCCTCGGGCGGGGAGAACTATGGCTACACCTTC. Amino acids: CATSSGGENYGYTF.

This clonotype was counted many times. The DNA for the CDR3 is TGTGCCAGCAGCTTAACGGGATCCTATAATTCACCCCTCCACTTT. It translates to CASSLTGSYNSPLHF. The V call is TRBV7-3, the J call TRBJ1-6; no firm D call. V lost 0 bases to trimming and J lost 1 base, with 4 bases between them. The CDR3 totals 15 residues. The germline gives CDR1 SGHTA, CDR2 FQGTGA.

This chain uses TRBV28 with TRBJ1-2; the match to TRBD1 covers 7 bases. In germline, CDR1 is MDHEN, CDR2 SYDVKM. The V gene end was trimmed by 5 bases and the J gene end by 7 bases; junction bases not matched to a gene: 19. This CDR3 has 17 amino acids. The CDR3 DNA reads TGTGCCAGCAGTACCCTACGACAGGGCGATGACTATATTGGCTACACCTTC. Amino acid sequence: CASSTLRQGDDYIGYTF.

This clonotype was found a few times. The chain carries TRBV19 and TRBJ2-5, with 7 bases lining up with TRBD1. Germline V gene data show CDR1 as LNHDA and CDR2 as SQIVND (reference sequence). V was pared by 4 bases and J by 4 bases, with 9 bases of the junction left unmatched. The length of the CDR3 is 15 residues. CDR3 nucleotides: TGTGCCAGTAGTACCGCGACAGGGATGAGAGAGACCCAGTACTTC. It encodes CASSTATGMRETQYF.

This clonotype occurred many times. The chain couples TRBV4-1 to TRBJ2-7; 7 bases match TRBD2. J gave up 1 base and V 3 bases, and 6 bases lay outside the gene matches. CDR1 is MGHRA and CDR2 is YSYEKL in the germline V gene. The CDR3 runs to 15 residues. In nucleotides, the CDR3 is TGCGCCAGCAGCCAGCCGGAGCGGGGTTCCTACGAGCAGTACTTC. Translation: CASSQPERGSYEQYF.

This chain links TRBV5-1 with TRBJ2-1; perhaps TRBD1 as D (5 bases). Germline assignment: CDR1 SGHRS and CDR2 YFSETQ. This CDR3 region has 12 residues. V lost 7 bases, J lost 6 bases, and 11 bases lay in between. The CDR3 region is CASGRQGNEQFF. CDR3 bases: TGCGCCAGCGGCAGGCAGGGCAATGAGCAGTTCTTC.

This clonotype was detected ten times or more. V is TRBV9 and J is TRBJ2-7; the D gene is possibly TRBD1 (6 bases). The length of the CDR3 is 15 residues. V was trimmed by 0 bases and J by 4 bases, leaving 14 bases between them. Germline assignment: CDR1 SGDLS and CDR2 YYNGEE. The CDR3 coding sequence is TGTGCCAGCAGCGTAGCGACAGGTGTTACATACGAGCAGTACTTC. The encoded protein is CASSVATGVTYEQYF.

This clonotype was counted at least ten times. The genes are TRBV19 and TRBJ1-5; unclear D gene. Deletions cut 9 bases from V and 0 bases from J, with 6 bases between. Germline CDR1 is LNHDA and CDR2 is SQIVND (reference sequence). The CDR3 is 12 residues long. The CDR3 spells CASSYSNQPQHF. The CDR3 DNA reads as TGTGCCAGCTCCTATAGCAATCAGCCCCAGCATTTT.

This clonotype was seen many times. The V gene is TRBV29-1, the J gene TRBJ1-1; the D is unclear. Looked up from germline, CDR1 is SQVTM and CDR2 is ANQGSEA. This CDR3 comprises 10 residues. CDR3 region: CSFGPGEAFF. The CDR3 region has the DNA TGCAGTTTCGGACCGGGGGAAGCTTTCTTT.

Many counts were recorded for this clonotype. This sequence joins TRBV7-9 and TRBJ2-7; D is ambiguous. V was cut by 5 bases and J by 10 bases, with 12 bases left in between. There are 11 residues in the CDR3. Looked up from germline, CDR1 is SEHNR and CDR2 is FQNEAQ (reference sequence). The CDR3 sequence: CASSRQGRQYF. DNA of the CDR3: TGTGCCAGCAGCCGCCAAGGACGTCAGTACTTC.

This clonotype was counted ten times or more. The chain combines TRBV29-1 with TRBJ1-3; D remains unclear. The CDR3 runs 12 residues. Germline CDR1 and CDR2: SQVTM and ANQGSEA. V lost 1 base, J lost 4 bases, and 5 bases lay in between. As DNA, the CDR3 is TGCAGCGTTGAAGGGCTCGGAAACACCATATATTTT. It translates to CSVEGLGNTIYF.

As to this clonotype: This may come from a read error, since a much larger clone is one base off. CDR3 residues: CASSYSGQGAKDTQYF. The CDR3 bases are TGTGCCAGCAGTTACTCGGGACAGGGGGCGAAAGATACGCAGTATTTT. The chain couples TRBV6-5 to TRBJ2-3; 12 bases match TRBD1. Germline loops: CDR1 MNHEY, CDR2 SVGAGI. The CDR3 is 16 residues long. Trimming at V came to 0 bases and at J to 5 bases, leaving 3 bases not matched to a gene.

This clonotype has a count of ten or more. The chain is built from TRBV3-1 and TRBJ2-7, with 10 bases aligning to TRBD2. From germline, CDR1 is LGHDT and CDR2 YNNKEL (reference sequence). This CDR3 is built from 15 residues. V lost 6 bases and J lost 2; bases outside the gene matches: 7. In DNA form, the CDR3 reads TGTGCCAGCAGTCCAGCTAGCGGGGGCCCCTACGAGCAGTACTTC. Translating it yields CASSPASGGPYEQYF.